This is a list of T cell receptor beta chains from one sample in a study of blood T cell repertoires in COVID-19. Here immunoSEQ multiplex PCR was the method, and the copy in TCRdb shows in-frame clones only, minus some. The table lists 65,000 to 90,000 clones, roughly nine tenths of them singletons. The sequencing sample was made of peripheral blood. Every receptor here comes from a man younger than 45 with acute or convalescent COVID-19. Both conserved end residues are part of each CDR3. The D gene is left open where the match is weak. Clone size is shown for a subset of rows, as once, few, many or a class of expanded clone.

j_gene: TRBJ2-1
d_gene: -
v_gene: TRBV30
abundance: -
CDR3aa: CAWSVLFDEQFF
CDR3nt: TGTGCCTGGAGTGTACTGTTCGATGAGCAGTTCTTC

j_gene: TRBJ2-7
d_gene: TRBD1
v_gene: TRBV6-5
abundance: -
CDR3aa: CASSLRGRLSYEQYF
CDR3nt: TGTGCCAGCAGTTTGAGGGGGCGTCTCTCCTACGAGCAGTACTTC

j_gene: TRBJ2-7
d_gene: TRBD2
v_gene: TRBV2
abundance: -
CDR3aa: CASSLSGRTYEQYF
CDR3nt: TGTGCCAGCAGCTTGAGCGGGAGAACCTACGAGCAGTACTTC

j_gene: TRBJ2-1
d_gene: -
v_gene: TRBV10-3
abundance: -
CDR3aa: CAISEGGAPYNEQFF
CDR3nt: TGTGCCATCAGTGAGGGGGGGGCCCCCTACAATGAGCAGTTCTTC

j_gene: TRBJ1-1
d_gene: -
v_gene: TRBV12-3/TRBV12-4
abundance: few
CDR3aa: CASTVNTEAFF
CDR3nt: TGTGCCAGCACTGTGAACACTGAAGCTTTCTTT

j_gene: TRBJ1-3
d_gene: -
v_gene: TRBV6-5
abundance: -
CDR3aa: CASSTSGNTIYF
CDR3nt: TGTGCCAGCAGTACCAGTGGAAACACCATATATTTT

j_gene: TRBJ2-3
d_gene: -
v_gene: TRBV5-1
abundance: once
CDR3aa: CASSPEEEALDTQYF
CDR3nt: TGCGCCAGCAGCCCGGAGGAGGAGGCCTTAGATACGCAGTATTTT

j_gene: TRBJ1-2
d_gene: -
v_gene: TRBV3-1/TRBV3-2
abundance: -
CDR3aa: CASSQDGRYGYTF
CDR3nt: TGTGCCAGCAGCCAAGATGGCCGCTATGGCTACACCTTC

j_gene: TRBJ1-5
d_gene: TRBD1
v_gene: TRBV27
abundance: -
CDR3aa: CASSIRTGGNQPQHF
CDR3nt: TGTGCCAGCAGTATTCGAACAGGGGGCAATCAGCCCCAGCATTTT

j_gene: TRBJ1-1
d_gene: -
v_gene: TRBV16
abundance: once
CDR3aa: CASSQVAAGNTEAFF
CDR3nt: TGTGCCAGCAGCCAGGTAGCGGCAGGGAACACTGAAGCTTTCTTT

j_gene: TRBJ1-2
d_gene: TRBD1
v_gene: TRBV13
abundance: -
CDR3aa: CASSRSGTGLASYGYTF
CDR3nt: TGTGCCAGCAGCCGATCCGGGACAGGGCTAGCTAGCTATGGCTACACCTTC

j_gene: TRBJ2-7
d_gene: TRBD1
v_gene: TRBV7-8
abundance: once
CDR3aa: CASSLEPRDRFHEQYF
CDR3nt: TGTGCCAGCAGCTTAGAACCCCGGGACAGGTTCCACGAGCAGTACTTC

j_gene: TRBJ2-1
d_gene: -
v_gene: TRBV21-1
abundance: -
CDR3aa: CASRFGRANEQFF
CDR3nt: TGTGCCAGCAGGTTTGGCAGGGCGAATGAGCAGTTCTTC

j_gene: TRBJ2-7
d_gene: TRBD1
v_gene: TRBV6-5
abundance: -
CDR3aa: CASSSAGQGRGEQYF
CDR3nt: TGTGCCAGCAGTTCCGCCGGACAGGGCAGAGGAGAGCAGTACTTC

j_gene: TRBJ1-1
d_gene: TRBD1
v_gene: TRBV24-1
abundance: -
CDR3aa: CATSGQGATEAFF
CDR3nt: TGTGCCACCAGTGGACAGGGGGCTACTGAAGCTTTCTTT

j_gene: TRBJ1-1
d_gene: -
v_gene: TRBV28
abundance: -
CDR3aa: CASRPTWGRGTEAFF
CDR3nt: TGTGCCAGCAGGCCGACCTGGGGGCGCGGCACTGAAGCTTTCTTT

j_gene: TRBJ2-1
d_gene: TRBD2
v_gene: TRBV5-1
abundance: once
CDR3aa: CASRFTTSGSRNEQFF
CDR3nt: TGCGCCAGCAGGTTTACCACTAGCGGGAGTAGGAATGAGCAGTTCTTC

j_gene: TRBJ1-2
d_gene: TRBD1
v_gene: TRBV9
abundance: few
CDR3aa: CASSANRQRDRGNYGYTF
CDR3nt: TGTGCCAGCAGCGCAAATCGACAACGGGACAGGGGAAACTATGGCTACACCTTC

j_gene: TRBJ2-7
d_gene: -
v_gene: TRBV7-6
abundance: -
CDR3aa: CASSFGAGGQSYEQYF
CDR3nt: TGTGCCAGCAGCTTTGGGGCAGGGGGGCAGTCCTACGAGCAGTACTTC

j_gene: TRBJ2-1
d_gene: -
v_gene: TRBV7-9
abundance: -
CDR3aa: CASSTTSLAYNEQFF
CDR3nt: TGTGCCAGCAGCACAACTAGCCTCGCCTACAATGAGCAGTTCTTC

j_gene: TRBJ1-3
d_gene: -
v_gene: TRBV5-6
abundance: once
CDR3aa: CASSFGTSSGNTIYF
CDR3nt: TGTGCCAGCAGCTTTGGGACTAGCTCTGGAAACACCATATATTTT

j_gene: TRBJ2-7
d_gene: -
v_gene: TRBV21-1
abundance: -
CDR3aa: CASMRPGTSFIYEQYF
CDR3nt: TGTGCCAGCATGAGACCCGGGACTAGCTTTATCTACGAGCAGTACTTC

j_gene: TRBJ2-7
d_gene: TRBD1
v_gene: TRBV9
abundance: -
CDR3aa: CASSPGTGISYEQYF
CDR3nt: TGTGCCAGCAGCCCCGGGACAGGGATCTCCTACGAGCAGTACTTC

j_gene: TRBJ1-1
d_gene: -
v_gene: TRBV18
abundance: -
CDR3aa: CASSPQKNTEAFF
CDR3nt: TGTGCCAGCTCACCTCAGAAGAACACTGAAGCTTTCTTT

j_gene: TRBJ2-7
d_gene: -
v_gene: TRBV28
abundance: -
CDR3aa: CATLSGLSYEQYF
CDR3nt: TGTGCCACCCTGAGCGGGCTGTCCTACGAGCAGTACTTC

j_gene: TRBJ1-4
d_gene: -
v_gene: TRBV28
abundance: -
CDR3aa: CASGRGNEKLFF
CDR3nt: TGTGCCAGCGGAAGGGGTAATGAAAAACTGTTTTTT

j_gene: TRBJ2-1
d_gene: TRBD2
v_gene: TRBV7-2
abundance: -
CDR3aa: CASSYGGLAGRYNEQFF
CDR3nt: TGTGCCAGCAGCTACGGGGGACTAGCGGGTAGATACAATGAGCAGTTCTTC

j_gene: TRBJ2-7
d_gene: -
v_gene: TRBV9
abundance: -
CDR3aa: CASSVAGASSYEQYF
CDR3nt: TGTGCCAGCAGCGTAGCAGGGGCCAGCTCCTACGAGCAGTACTTC

j_gene: TRBJ1-5
d_gene: TRBD1
v_gene: TRBV6-5
abundance: -
CDR3aa: CASSQTGYNQPQHF
CDR3nt: TGTGCCAGCAGCCAGACAGGGTACAATCAGCCCCAGCATTTT

j_gene: TRBJ2-7
d_gene: TRBD1
v_gene: TRBV28
abundance: -
CDR3aa: CASSFPTGTTYEQYF
CDR3nt: TGTGCCAGCAGTTTCCCGACAGGGACCACCTACGAGCAGTACTTC

j_gene: TRBJ2-5
d_gene: TRBD2
v_gene: TRBV5-1
abundance: -
CDR3aa: CASSLGLAGGPSETQYF
CDR3nt: TGCGCCAGCAGCTTGGGACTAGCGGGAGGGCCCTCGGAGACCCAGTACTTC

j_gene: TRBJ1-2
d_gene: TRBD1
v_gene: TRBV3-1/TRBV3-2
abundance: -
CDR3aa: CASSQTTGVRGYTF
CDR3nt: TGTGCCAGCAGCCAAACAACAGGGGTTCGTGGCTACACCTTC

j_gene: TRBJ2-5
d_gene: -
v_gene: TRBV18
abundance: -
CDR3aa: CASSFQQGPETQYF
CDR3nt: TGTGCCAGCTCCTTCCAGCAGGGCCCGGAGACCCAGTACTTC